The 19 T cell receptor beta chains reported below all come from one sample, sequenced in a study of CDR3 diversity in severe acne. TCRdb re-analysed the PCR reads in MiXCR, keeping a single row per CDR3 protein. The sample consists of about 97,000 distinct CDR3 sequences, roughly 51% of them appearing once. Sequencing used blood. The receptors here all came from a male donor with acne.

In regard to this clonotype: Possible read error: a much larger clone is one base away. CDR3 nucleotides: TGTGCCAGCAGCTTAGAAAGGTTCTCCTACGAGCAGTACTTC. This codes for CASSLERFSYEQYF. The chain employs TRBV7-9 and TRBJ2-7; D is ambiguous. V was cut by 1 base and J by 0 bases, with 7 bases left in between. Germline loops: CDR1 SEHNR, CDR2 FQNEAQ (reference sequence). This CDR3 has 14 amino acids.

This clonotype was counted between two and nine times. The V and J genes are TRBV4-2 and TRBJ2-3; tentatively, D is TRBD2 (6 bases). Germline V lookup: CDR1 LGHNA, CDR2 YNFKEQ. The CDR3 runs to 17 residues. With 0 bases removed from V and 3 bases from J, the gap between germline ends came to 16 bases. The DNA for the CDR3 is TGTGCCAGCAGCCAAGAAGGGGCCGCTAGCGTAACAGATACGCAGTATTTT. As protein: CASSQEGAASVTDTQYF.

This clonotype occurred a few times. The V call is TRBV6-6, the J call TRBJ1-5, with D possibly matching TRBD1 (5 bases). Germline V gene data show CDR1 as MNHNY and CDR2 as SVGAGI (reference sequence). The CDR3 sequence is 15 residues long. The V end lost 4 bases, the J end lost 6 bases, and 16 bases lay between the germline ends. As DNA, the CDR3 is TGTGCCAGCAGTTCTAGAAGGGACGGAGGTCAGCCCCAGCATTTT. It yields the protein CASSSRRDGGQPQHF.

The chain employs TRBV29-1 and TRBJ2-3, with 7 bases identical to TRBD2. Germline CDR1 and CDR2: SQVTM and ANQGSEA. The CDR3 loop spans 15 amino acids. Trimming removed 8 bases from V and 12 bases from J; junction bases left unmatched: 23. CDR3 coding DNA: TGCAGCATCACTCGGGGGGACCCAGCCTTTGAAGCCCAGTATTTT. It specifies CSITRGDPAFEAQYF.

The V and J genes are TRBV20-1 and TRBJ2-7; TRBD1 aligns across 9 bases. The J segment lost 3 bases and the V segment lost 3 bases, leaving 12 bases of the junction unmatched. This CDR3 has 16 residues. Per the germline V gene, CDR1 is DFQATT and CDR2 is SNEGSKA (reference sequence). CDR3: CSASRAGTGNYYEQYF. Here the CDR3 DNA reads TGCAGTGCTAGTCGGGCCGGGACAGGGAACTACTACGAGCAGTACTTC.

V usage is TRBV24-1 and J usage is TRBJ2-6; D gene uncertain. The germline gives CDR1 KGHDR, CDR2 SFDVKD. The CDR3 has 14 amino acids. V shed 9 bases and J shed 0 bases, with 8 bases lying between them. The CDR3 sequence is CATGSGSGANVLTF. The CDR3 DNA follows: TGTGCCACCGGTTCCGGCTCTGGGGCCAACGTCCTGACTTTC.

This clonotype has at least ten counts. The CDR3 is CSVAWGDNSPLHF. In DNA, the CDR3 is TGCAGCGTCGCTTGGGGGGATAATTCACCCCTCCACTTT. The chain combines TRBV29-1 with TRBJ1-6; D perhaps matches TRBD1 (5 bases). The CDR3 runs 13 residues. V shed 6 bases and J shed 5 bases, with 11 bases lying between them. CDR1 SQVTM and CDR2 ANQGSEA come from the germline V gene.

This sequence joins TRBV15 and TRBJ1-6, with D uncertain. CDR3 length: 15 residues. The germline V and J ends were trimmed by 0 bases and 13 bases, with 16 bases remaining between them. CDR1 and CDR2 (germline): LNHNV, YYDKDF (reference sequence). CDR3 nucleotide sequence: TGTGCCACCAGCAGAGATCGACGGCAAGGGTGGCCCCTCCACTTT. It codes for CATSRDRRQGWPLHF.

The CDR3 nucleotides are TGTGCCAGTAGTATCAGTACAGCGAACACTGAAGCTTTCTTT. Protein product: CASSISTANTEAFF. The J gene is TRBJ1-1, the V gene TRBV19; D is unclear. The germline CDR1 and CDR2 sequences are LNHDA and SQIVND (reference sequence). The V end lost 3 bases, the J end lost 1 base, and 9 bases lay between the germline ends. The CDR3 consists of 14 residues.

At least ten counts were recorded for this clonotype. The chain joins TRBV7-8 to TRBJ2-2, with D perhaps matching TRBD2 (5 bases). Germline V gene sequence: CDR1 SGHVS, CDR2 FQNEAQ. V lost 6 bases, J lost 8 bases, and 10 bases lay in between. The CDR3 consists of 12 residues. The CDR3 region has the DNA TGTGCCAGCAGTCCACTAGAAGGGGAGCTGTTTTTT. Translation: CASSPLEGELFF.

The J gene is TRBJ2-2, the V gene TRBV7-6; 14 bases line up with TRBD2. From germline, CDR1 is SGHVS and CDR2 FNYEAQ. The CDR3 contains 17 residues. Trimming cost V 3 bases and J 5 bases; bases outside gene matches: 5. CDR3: CASSFPGLAGGTGELFF. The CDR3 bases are TGTGCCAGCAGCTTTCCCGGACTAGCGGGAGGAACCGGGGAGCTGTTTTTT.

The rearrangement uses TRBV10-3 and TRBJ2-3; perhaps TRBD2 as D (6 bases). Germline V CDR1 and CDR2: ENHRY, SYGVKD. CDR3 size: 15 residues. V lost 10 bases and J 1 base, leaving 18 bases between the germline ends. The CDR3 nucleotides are TGTGCCACCCGAACTCTTGCTAGCGGCACAGATACGCAGTATTTT. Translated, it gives CATRTLASGTDTQYF.

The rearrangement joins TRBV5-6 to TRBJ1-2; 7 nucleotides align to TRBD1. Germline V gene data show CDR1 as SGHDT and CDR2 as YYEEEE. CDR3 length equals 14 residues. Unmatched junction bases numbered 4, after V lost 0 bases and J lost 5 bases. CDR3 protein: CASSLALQGYGYTF. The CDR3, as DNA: TGTGCCAGCAGCTTGGCGCTACAGGGGTATGGCTACACCTTC.

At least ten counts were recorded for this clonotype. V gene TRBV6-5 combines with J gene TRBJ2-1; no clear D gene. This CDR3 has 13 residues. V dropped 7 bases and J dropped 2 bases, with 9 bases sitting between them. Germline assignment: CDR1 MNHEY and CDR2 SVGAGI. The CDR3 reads CASKETTYNEQFF. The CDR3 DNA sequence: TGTGCCAGCAAGGAGACCACCTACAATGAGCAGTTCTTC.

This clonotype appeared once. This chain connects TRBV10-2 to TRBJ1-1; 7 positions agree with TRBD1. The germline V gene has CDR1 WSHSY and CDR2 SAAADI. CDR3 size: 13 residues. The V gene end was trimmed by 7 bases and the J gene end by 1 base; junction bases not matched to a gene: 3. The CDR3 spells CASTRQGNTEAFF. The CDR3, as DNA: TGCGCCAGCACACGACAGGGGAACACTGAAGCTTTCTTT.

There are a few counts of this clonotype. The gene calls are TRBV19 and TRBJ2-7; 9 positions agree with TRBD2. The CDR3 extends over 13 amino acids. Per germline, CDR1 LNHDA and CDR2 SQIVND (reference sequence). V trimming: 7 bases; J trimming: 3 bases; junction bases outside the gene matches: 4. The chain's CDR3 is CASNSGRNYEQYF. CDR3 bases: TGTGCCAGTAACAGCGGGAGGAACTACGAGCAGTACTTC. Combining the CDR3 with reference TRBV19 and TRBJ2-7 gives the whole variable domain DGGITQSPKYLFRKEGQNVTLSCEQNLNHDAMYWYRQDPGQGLRLIYYSQIVNDFQKGDIAEGYSVSREKKESFPLTVTSAQKNPTAFYLCASNSGRNYEQYFGPGTRLTVT.

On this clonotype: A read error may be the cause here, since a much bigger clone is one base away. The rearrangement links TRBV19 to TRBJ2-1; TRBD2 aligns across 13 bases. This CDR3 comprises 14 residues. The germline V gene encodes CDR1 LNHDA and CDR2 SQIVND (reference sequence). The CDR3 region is CASRLAGGYNEQSF. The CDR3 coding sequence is TGTGCCAGTCGACTAGCGGGGGGATACAATGAGCAGTCCTTC.

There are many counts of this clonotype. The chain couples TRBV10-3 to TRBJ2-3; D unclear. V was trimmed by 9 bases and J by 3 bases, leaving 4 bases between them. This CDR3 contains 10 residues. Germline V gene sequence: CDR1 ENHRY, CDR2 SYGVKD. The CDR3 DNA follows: TGTGCCATTACTACAGATACGCAGTATTTT. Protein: CAITTDTQYF.

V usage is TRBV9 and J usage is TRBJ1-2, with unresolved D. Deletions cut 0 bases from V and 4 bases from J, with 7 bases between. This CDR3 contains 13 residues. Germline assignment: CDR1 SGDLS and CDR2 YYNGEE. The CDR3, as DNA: TGTGCCAGCAGCGTAGGGGGTACCTATGGCTACACCTTC. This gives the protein CASSVGGTYGYTF.